The present TCR beta chain was sequenced within a study of blood T cell repertoires in COVID-19. Study information: Acute and convalescent COVID-19 specimens originated in the United States, Italy and Spain. PBMCs, B-cell-depleted T cells, or T cells provided the cDNA or gDNA that made up the material.

As processed by the authors: Scientists estimated how many nucleated cells there were by amplifying reference gene primers. The data were produced by immunoSEQ multiplex PCR, yet TCRdb's version contains in-frame clones alone and is incomplete. The V and J calls and the clone size are those of that table, but D and trimming were determined from the DNA. Of roughly 200,000 clones listed, 80% to 90% were seen once; the top ten hold over 2.5%. The CDR3 sequence is 14 residues long. V gave up 4 bases and J gave up 4 bases; unmatched junction bases: 4. CDR1 SEHNR and CDR2 FQNEAQ come from the germline V gene (reference sequence).

The source material was peripheral blood. The TCR was taken from a man aged 60 to 75 with acute or convalescent COVID-19. J is TRBJ2-3 and V is TRBV7-9, with 8 nucleotides matching TRBD1. Written as DNA, the CDR3 is TGTGCCAGCAGCTCCAGACAGGGGCCAGATACGCAGTATTTT. Encoded protein: CASSSRQGPDTQYF. Full variable domain (rest looked up from reference TRBV7-9 and TRBJ2-3): DTGVSQNPRHKITKRGQNVTFRCDPISEHNRLYWYRQTLGQGPEFLTYFQNEAQLEKSRLLSDRFSAERPKGSFSTLEIQRTEQGDSAMYLCASSSRQGPDTQYFGPGTRLTVL.